Shown below are 11 T cell receptor beta chains from a single sample sequenced in a study of technical replicates of blood from a handful of donors. Sequenced by immunoSEQ multiplex PCR; TCRdb stores in-frame clones only, minus some. In the table there are about 94,000 clones, 96% of which are singletons. The sequenced material came from T cells isolated from PBMCs. The receptors derive from a human donor in good health.

The V and J genes are TRBV6-6 and TRBJ2-2; 7 bases match TRBD1. The CDR3 contains 16 residues. Germline loops: CDR1 MNHNY, CDR2 SVGAGI (reference sequence). The V segment lost 4 bases and the J segment 9 bases; nucleotides outside the gene matches: 14. CDR3 sequence: CASSSLRTGGVRELFF. CDR3 DNA sequence: TGTGCCAGCAGTTCCCTCAGGACAGGAGGCGTCAGGGAGCTGTTTTTT.

This chain links TRBV9 with TRBJ2-3; TRBD2 aligns across 9 bases. This CDR3 is built from 15 residues. Per the germline V gene, CDR1 is SGDLS and CDR2 is YYNGEE. Germline trimming cut 1 base from V and 4 bases from J; bases unmatched to any gene: 4. The CDR3: CASSVFSGSADTQYF. The CDR3 nucleotides are TGTGCCAGCAGCGTATTTAGCGGGAGCGCAGATACGCAGTATTTT.

The chain employs TRBV30 and TRBJ2-1; the match to TRBD2 covers 7 bases. The CDR3 consists of 12 residues. In germline, CDR1 is GTSNPN, CDR2 SVGIG (reference sequence). With V trimmed by 2 bases and J by 8 bases, 3 bases remained unmatched. The CDR3 DNA is TGTGCCTGGAGTATAGGGAGGGATGAGCAGTTCTTC. This gives the protein CAWSIGRDEQFF.

This chain connects TRBV28 to TRBJ2-7, with TRBD1 matching 9 bases. CDR1 and CDR2 from the germline V gene are MDHEN and SYDVKM. The CDR3 extends over 15 amino acids. The J segment lost 3 bases and the V segment lost 4 bases, leaving 7 bases of the junction unmatched. This CDR3 reads CASSSTGTGYYEQYF. The CDR3 DNA reads as TGTGCCAGCAGTTCCACCGGGACAGGGTACTACGAGCAGTACTTC.

This rearrangement joins TRBV4-3 to TRBJ1-4; no clear D. Trimming took off 0 bases at V and 0 bases at J, with 8 bases between the two ends. The germline CDR1 and CDR2 sequences are LGHNA and YSLEER. CDR3 length: 16 residues. The CDR3: CASSQDQIATNEKLFF. CDR3 nucleotides: TGCGCCAGCAGCCAAGACCAGATTGCAACTAATGAAAAACTGTTTTTT.

The chain uses TRBV9 and TRBJ2-7; 11 bases match TRBD1. The trim removed 5 bases at V and 2 bases at J, leaving 6 bases unmatched. The CDR3 extends over 15 amino acids. Germline values: CDR1 SGDLS, CDR2 YYNGEE. CDR3 region: CASSITGQGAYEQYF. CDR3 nucleotides: TGTGCCAGCAGTATCACGGGACAGGGGGCCTACGAGCAGTACTTC.

A single count supports this clone. The CDR3 region has the DNA TGTGCCTGGAGTCCGTCCTACGAGCAGTACTTC. It encodes CAWSPSYEQYF. The rearrangement links TRBV30 to TRBJ2-7; D gene ambiguous. Germline values: CDR1 GTSNPN, CDR2 SVGIG (reference sequence). The CDR3 sequence is 11 residues long. Trimming stripped 2 bases from V and 1 base from J, with 3 bases between.

This chain joins TRBV19 and TRBJ1-1; a weak D match, TRBD1 (6 bases). The CDR3 sequence is 14 residues long. The V end lost 6 bases, the J end lost 5 bases, and 16 bases lay between the germline ends. CDR1 is LNHDA, CDR2 SQIVND, per germline (reference sequence). The CDR3 spells CASRLGTTDTEAFF. The CDR3 coding sequence is TGTGCCAGTAGGCTCGGGACAACTGATACTGAAGCTTTCTTT.

The chain couples TRBV27 to TRBJ2-7; TRBD1 is a possible D gene (6 bases). Trimming removed 2 bases at V and 0 bases at J, with 14 bases between. This CDR3 is 16 amino acids long. The germline V gene has CDR1 MNHEY and CDR2 SMNVEV (reference sequence). This chain's CDR3 is CASSLNYGTLSYEQYF. DNA of the CDR3: TGTGCCAGCAGTTTAAATTATGGGACACTCTCCTACGAGCAGTACTTC.

The V call is TRBV5-6, the J call TRBJ2-7, with 7 bases matching TRBD2. V shed 1 base, J shed 3 bases, and the junction held 4 bases outside the gene matches. Germline assignment: CDR1 SGHDT and CDR2 YYEEEE. CDR3 length equals 14 residues. CDR3 in amino acids: CASSLRLADYEQYF. The CDR3 DNA is TGTGCCAGCAGCTTGCGGCTAGCGGACTACGAGCAGTACTTC.

The chain's CDR3 is CASSLGLAHEQFF. The CDR3 region has the DNA TGTGCCAGCAGCTTGGGACTAGCTCATGAGCAGTTCTTC. The chain employs TRBV7-9 and TRBJ2-1; the match to TRBD2 covers 9 bases. Germline assignment: CDR1 SEHNR and CDR2 FQNEAQ (reference sequence). Trimming removed 3 bases from V and 8 bases from J; junction bases left unmatched: 2. The CDR3 is made up of 13 amino acids. Supplemented by reference TRBV7-9 and TRBJ2-1, the full variable domain reads DTGVSQNPRHKITKRGQNVTFRCDPISEHNRLYWYRQTLGQGPEFLTYFQNEAQLEKSRLLSDRFSAERPKGSFSTLEIQRTEQGDSAMYLCASSLGLAHEQFFGPGTRLTVL.